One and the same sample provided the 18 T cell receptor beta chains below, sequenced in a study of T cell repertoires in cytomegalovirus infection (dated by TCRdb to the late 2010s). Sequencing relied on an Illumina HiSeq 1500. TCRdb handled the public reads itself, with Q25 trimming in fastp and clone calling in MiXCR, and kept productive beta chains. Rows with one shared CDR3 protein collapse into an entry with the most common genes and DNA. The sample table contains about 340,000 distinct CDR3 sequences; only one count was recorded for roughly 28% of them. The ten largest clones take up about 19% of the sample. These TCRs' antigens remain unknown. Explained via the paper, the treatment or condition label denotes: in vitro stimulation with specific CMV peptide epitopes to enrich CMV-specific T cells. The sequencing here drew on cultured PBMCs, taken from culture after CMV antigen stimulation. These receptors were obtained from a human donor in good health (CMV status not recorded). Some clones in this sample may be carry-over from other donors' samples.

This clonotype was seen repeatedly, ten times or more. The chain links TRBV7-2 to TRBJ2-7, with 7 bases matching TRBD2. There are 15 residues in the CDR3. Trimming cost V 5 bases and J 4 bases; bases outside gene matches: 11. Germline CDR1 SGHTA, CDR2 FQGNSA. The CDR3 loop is CASSGGGSGKYEQYF. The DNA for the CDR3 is TGTGCCAGCAGCGGCGGTGGAAGCGGGAAATACGAGCAGTACTTC.

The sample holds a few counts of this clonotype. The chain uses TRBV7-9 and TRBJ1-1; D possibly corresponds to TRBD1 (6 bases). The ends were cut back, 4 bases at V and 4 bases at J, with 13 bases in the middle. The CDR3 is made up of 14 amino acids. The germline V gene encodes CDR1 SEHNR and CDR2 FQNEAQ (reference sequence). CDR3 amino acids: CASSSNREGTEAFF. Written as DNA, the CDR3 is TGTGCCAGCAGCTCTAACAGGGAAGGCACTGAAGCTTTCTTT.

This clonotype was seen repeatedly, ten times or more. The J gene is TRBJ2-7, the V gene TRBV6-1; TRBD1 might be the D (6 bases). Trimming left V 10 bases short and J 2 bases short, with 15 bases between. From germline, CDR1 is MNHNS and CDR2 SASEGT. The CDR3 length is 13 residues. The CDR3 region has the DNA TGTGCCACCCTTTCCGGACAGACCTACGAGCAGTACTTC. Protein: CATLSGQTYEQYF.

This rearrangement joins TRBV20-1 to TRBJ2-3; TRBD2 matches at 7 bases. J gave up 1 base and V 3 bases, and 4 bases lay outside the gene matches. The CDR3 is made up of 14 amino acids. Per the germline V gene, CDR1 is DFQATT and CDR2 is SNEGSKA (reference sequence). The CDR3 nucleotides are TGCAGTGCTAGGACTAGCAGGGGCACAGATACGCAGTATTTT. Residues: CSARTSRGTDTQYF.

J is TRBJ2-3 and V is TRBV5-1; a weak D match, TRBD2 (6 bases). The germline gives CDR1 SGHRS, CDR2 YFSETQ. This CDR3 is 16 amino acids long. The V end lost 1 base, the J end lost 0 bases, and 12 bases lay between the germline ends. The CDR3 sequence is CASSLSGGASTDTQYF. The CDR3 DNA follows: TGCGCCAGCAGCTTGAGCGGCGGGGCTAGCACAGATACGCAGTATTTT.

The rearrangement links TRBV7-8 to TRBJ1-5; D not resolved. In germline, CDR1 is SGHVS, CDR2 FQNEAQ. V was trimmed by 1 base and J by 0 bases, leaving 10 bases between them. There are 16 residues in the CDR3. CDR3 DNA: TGTGCCAGCAGCTTAGAGCAAAGATATAGCAATCAGCCCCAGCATTTT. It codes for CASSLEQRYSNQPQHF. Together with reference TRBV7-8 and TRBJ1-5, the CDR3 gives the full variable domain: GAGVSQSPRYKVAKRGQDVALRCDPISGHVSLFWYQQALGQGPEFLTYFQNEAQLDKSGLPSDRFFAERPEGSVSTLKIQRTQQEDSAVYLCASSLEQRYSNQPQHFGDGTRLSIL.

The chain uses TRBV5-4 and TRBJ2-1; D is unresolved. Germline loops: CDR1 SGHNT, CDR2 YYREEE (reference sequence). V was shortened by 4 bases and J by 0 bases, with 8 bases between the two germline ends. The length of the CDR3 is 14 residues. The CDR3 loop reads CASSTGLSYNEQFF. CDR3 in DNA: TGTGCCAGCAGCACGGGCCTCTCCTACAATGAGCAGTTCTTC.

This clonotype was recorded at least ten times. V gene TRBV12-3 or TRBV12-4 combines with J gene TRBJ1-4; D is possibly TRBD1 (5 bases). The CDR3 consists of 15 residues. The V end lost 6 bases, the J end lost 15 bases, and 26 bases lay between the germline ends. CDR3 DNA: TGTGCCAGCAGCCAGACAGTAGGCTCGGGAGGTCTAGTGTTTTTT. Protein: CASSQTVGSGGLVFF.

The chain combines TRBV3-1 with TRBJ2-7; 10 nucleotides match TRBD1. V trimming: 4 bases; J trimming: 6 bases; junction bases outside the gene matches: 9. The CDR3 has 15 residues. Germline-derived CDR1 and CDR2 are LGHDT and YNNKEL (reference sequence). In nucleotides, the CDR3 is TGTGCCAGCAGCCCCTGGACAGGGGGTTTCGGCGAGCAGTACTTC. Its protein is CASSPWTGGFGEQYF.

CDR3 residues: CASRASRVGTEAFF. In nucleotides, the CDR3 is TGTGCCAGTAGGGCGAGCCGGGTAGGAACTGAAGCTTTCTTT. The chain has TRBV19 and TRBJ1-1; D call uncertain. Germline V gives CDR1 LNHDA, CDR2 SQIVND (reference sequence). This CDR3 contains 14 residues. V lost 6 bases, J lost 5 bases, and 16 bases lay in between.

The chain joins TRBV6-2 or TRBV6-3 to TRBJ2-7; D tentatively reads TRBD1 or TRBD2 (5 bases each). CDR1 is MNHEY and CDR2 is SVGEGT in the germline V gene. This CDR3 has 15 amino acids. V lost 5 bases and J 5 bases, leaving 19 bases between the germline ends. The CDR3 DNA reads TGTGCCAGCAGTCATGGGGGTTCCGAACTCCACGAGCAGTACTTC. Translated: CASSHGGSELHEQYF.

For the CDR3, the DNA is TGTGCCAGCAGCTCCCGGGCCGACAGGGGACAGACCCAGTACTTC. Encoded protein: CASSSRADRGQTQYF. The V call is TRBV7-9, the J call TRBJ2-5; TRBD1 agrees at 8 bases. Looked up from germline, CDR1 is SEHNR and CDR2 is FQNEAQ (reference sequence). J was trimmed by 6 bases and V by 4 bases; bases with no gene match: 10. This CDR3 contains 15 residues.

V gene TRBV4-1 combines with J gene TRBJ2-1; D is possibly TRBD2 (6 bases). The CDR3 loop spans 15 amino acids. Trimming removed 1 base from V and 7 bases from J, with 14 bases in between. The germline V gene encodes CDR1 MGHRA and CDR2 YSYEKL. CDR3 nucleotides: TGCGCCAGCAGCCAAGCCAGCGGGCACGGGAATGAGCAGTTCTTC. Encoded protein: CASSQASGHGNEQFF.

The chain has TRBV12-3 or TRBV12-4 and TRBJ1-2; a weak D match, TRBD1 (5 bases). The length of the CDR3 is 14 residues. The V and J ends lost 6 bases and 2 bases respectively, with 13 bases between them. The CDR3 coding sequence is TGTGCCAGCAGGGGTAGACAGACCAACTATGGCTACACCTTC. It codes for CASRGRQTNYGYTF.

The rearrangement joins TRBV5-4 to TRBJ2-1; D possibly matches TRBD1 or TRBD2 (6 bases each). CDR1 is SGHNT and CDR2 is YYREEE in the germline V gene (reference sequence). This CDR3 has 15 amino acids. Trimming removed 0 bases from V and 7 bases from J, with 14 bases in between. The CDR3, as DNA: TGTGCCAGCAGCTTGGGTTCGGGGGCCGGGAATGAGCAGTTCTTC. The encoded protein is CASSLGSGAGNEQFF.

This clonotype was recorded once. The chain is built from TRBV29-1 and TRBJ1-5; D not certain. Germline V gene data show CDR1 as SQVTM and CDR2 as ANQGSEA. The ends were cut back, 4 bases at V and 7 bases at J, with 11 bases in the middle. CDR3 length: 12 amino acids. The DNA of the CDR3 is TGCAGCGTTGGAAGGGTCGGGCAGCCCCAGCATTTT. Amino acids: CSVGRVGQPQHF. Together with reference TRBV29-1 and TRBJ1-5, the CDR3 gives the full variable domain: SAVISQKPSRDICQRGTSLTIQCQVDSQVTMMFWYRQQPGQSLTLIATANQGSEATYESGFVIDKFPISRPNLTFSTLTVSNMSPEDSSIYLCSVGRVGQPQHFGDGTRLSIL.

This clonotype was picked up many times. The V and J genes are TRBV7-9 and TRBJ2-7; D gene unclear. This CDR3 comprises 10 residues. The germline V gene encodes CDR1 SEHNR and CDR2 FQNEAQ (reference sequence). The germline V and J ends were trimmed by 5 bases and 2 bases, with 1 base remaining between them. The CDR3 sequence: CASSPYEQYF. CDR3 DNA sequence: TGTGCCAGCAGCCCCTACGAGCAGTACTTC.

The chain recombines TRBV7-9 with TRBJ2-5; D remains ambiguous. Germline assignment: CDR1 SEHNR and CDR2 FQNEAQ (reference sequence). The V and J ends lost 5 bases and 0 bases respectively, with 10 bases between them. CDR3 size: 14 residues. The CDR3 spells CASSPANYQETQYF. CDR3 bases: TGTGCCAGCAGCCCAGCCAACTACCAAGAGACCCAGTACTTC.